This T cell receptor beta chain was identified during a study of T-cell reconstitution after alpha-beta-depleted transplantation in children. Unique molecular identifiers were used to barcode this TCRbeta library. MiXCR, run by TCRdb on the PCR reads, gives a single entry per CDR3 protein. The sample contains about 610,000 distinct CDR3 sequences, over 9.5% of which appear only once. This TCR derives from a human donor who donated a stem cell graft to a child with acute myeloid leukemia. The sequencing used PBMCs from the stem cell graft donor, collected from the stem cell graft.

The CDR3 loop reads CASTSMRTDTQYF. The CDR3 nucleotides read TGTGCCAGCACCTCCATGAGGACAGATACGCAGTATTTT. The gene calls are TRBV7-2 and TRBJ2-3, with D unresolved. Trimming pared 7 bases from V and 3 bases from J, leaving 11 bases between. Looked up from germline, CDR1 is SGHTA and CDR2 is FQGNSA. This CDR3 has 13 residues.